Listed here are 30 T cell receptor beta chains from one sample, sequenced in a study of T cell repertoires in cytomegalovirus infection (dated by TCRdb to the late 2010s). The sequencer listed for this sample is Illumina HiSeq 1500. TCRdb reprocessing: public reads trimmed at Q25 with fastp, clones called with MiXCR, in-frame beta chains kept. When rows share a CDR3 protein, they turn into one entry using the most common DNA and genes. The sample table records about half a million distinct CDR3 sequences; about 33% of these occur just once. The biggest ten clones account for 17% of the sample. The sample's treatment or condition label, in plain terms: in vitro stimulation with specific CMV peptide epitopes to enrich CMV-specific T cells. Antigens for these TCRs are unknown. Sequenced here: cultured PBMCs, sampled from culture after CMV antigen stimulation. The receptors derive from a human donor in good health (CMV status not recorded). Some clones in this sample may be carry-over from other donors' samples.

This clonotype was counted between two and nine times. Here the CDR3 reads CAWSLATDTQYF. The CDR3 nucleotides read TGTGCCTGGAGTTTGGCGACAGATACGCAGTATTTT. This chain uses TRBV30 with TRBJ2-3, with D unclear. Germline CDR1 reads GTSNPN; CDR2 reads SVGIG (reference sequence). V was clipped by 2 bases and J by 3 bases, with 6 bases between them. This CDR3 region has 12 residues.

The chain recombines TRBV7-4 with TRBJ2-3; no clear D. Germline values: CDR1 SGHVT, CDR2 SQSDAQ. This CDR3 is built from 14 residues. V was clipped by 5 bases and J by 0 bases, with 9 bases between them. The CDR3 here is CASSMVSSTDTQYF. In DNA form, the CDR3 reads TGTGCCAGCAGCATGGTCTCTAGCACAGATACGCAGTATTTT.

The chain couples TRBV7-1 to TRBJ2-1, with TRBD2 as a possible D gene (5 bases). Being an ORF, TRBV7-1 has a function that is uncertain. V was shortened by 5 bases and J by 2 bases, with 13 bases between the two germline ends. This CDR3 region has 15 residues. CDR3: CASSPGPAAYNEQFF. In nucleotides, the CDR3 is TGTGCCAGCAGCCCAGGTCCAGCGGCCTACAATGAGCAGTTCTTC.

This clonotype was seen only a few times. This chain links TRBV7-9 with TRBJ2-6; 10 bases agree with TRBD1. There are 15 residues in the CDR3. Germline CDR1 reads SEHNR; CDR2 reads FQNEAQ (reference sequence). Trimming cost V 4 bases and J 12 bases; bases outside gene matches: 9. The CDR3 loop is CASSSKDRGVRVLTF. As DNA, the CDR3 is TGTGCCAGCAGCTCCAAGGACAGGGGGGTGCGCGTCCTGACTTTC. Combining the CDR3 with reference TRBV7-9 and TRBJ2-6 gives the whole variable domain DTGVSQNPRHKITKRGQNVTFRCDPISEHNRLYWYRQTLGQGPEFLTYFQNEAQLEKSRLLSDRFSAERPKGSFSTLEIQRTEQGDSAMYLCASSSKDRGVRVLTFGAGSRLTVL.

The V gene is TRBV4-1, the J gene TRBJ2-3, with 7 bases matching TRBD2. The V gene end was trimmed by 0 bases and the J gene end by 6 bases; junction bases not matched to a gene: 15. Germline V gene sequence: CDR1 MGHRA, CDR2 YSYEKL. The CDR3 contains 18 residues. The CDR3 sequence: CASSQEGGSGIRRDTQYF. For the CDR3, the DNA is TGCGCCAGCAGCCAAGAAGGAGGGAGCGGGATCAGGCGGGATACGCAGTATTTT.

This clonotype was observed a few times. This rearrangement joins TRBV7-6 to TRBJ2-1, with TRBD1 matching over 7 bases. The germline CDR1 and CDR2 sequences are SGHVS and FNYEAQ. V lost 5 bases and J lost 4; bases outside the gene matches: 11. This CDR3 region has 16 residues. The CDR3 is CASSPPLGQIYNEQFF. CDR3 nucleotides: TGTGCCAGCAGCCCCCCCCTGGGACAGATTTACAATGAGCAGTTCTTC.

This clonotype was found a few times. V and J are TRBV7-2 and TRBJ2-3, with D tentatively TRBD2 (6 bases). CDR1 and CDR2 (germline): SGHTA, FQGNSA. Trimming stripped 6 bases from V and 6 bases from J, with 16 bases between. The CDR3 is 14 amino acids. The CDR3 loop is CASREGLSLDTQYF. For the CDR3, the DNA is TGTGCCAGCAGGGAAGGACTAAGCCTCGATACGCAGTATTTT. Together with reference TRBV7-2 and TRBJ2-3, the CDR3 gives the full variable domain: GAGVSQSPSNKVTEKGKDVELRCDPISGHTALYWYRQSLGQGLEFLIYFQGNSAPDKSGLPSDRFSAERTGGSVSTLTIQRTQQEDSAVYLCASREGLSLDTQYFGPGTRLTVL.

The chain carries TRBV20-1 and TRBJ1-1, with 8 bases fitting TRBD1. CDR3 length: 12 residues. Germline-derived CDR1 and CDR2 are DFQATT and SNEGSKA (reference sequence). J gave up 4 bases and V 6 bases, and 4 bases lay outside the gene matches. CDR3 loop: CSARTGPTEAFF. The CDR3 bases are TGCAGTGCCCGGACAGGGCCCACTGAAGCTTTCTTT.

The chain joins TRBV18 to TRBJ1-1; D ambiguous. The CDR3 covers 13 residues. With 5 bases removed from V and 3 bases from J, the gap between germline ends came to 10 bases. Germline assignment: CDR1 KGHSH and CDR2 LQKENI. CDR3 nucleotides: TGTGCCAGCTCAATTAGCCAGGACACTGAAGCTTTCTTT. The encoded protein is CASSISQDTEAFF. Using reference TRBV18 and TRBJ1-1 for the parts outside the CDR3, the full variable domain is NAGVMQNPRHLVRRRGQEARLRCSPMKGHSHVYWYRQLPEEGLKFMVYLQKENIIDESGMPKERFSAEFPKEGPSILRIQQVVRGDSAAYFCASSISQDTEAFFGQGTRLTVV.

V gene TRBV12-3 or TRBV12-4 combines with J gene TRBJ2-6; TRBD1 aligns across 7 bases. V dropped 3 bases and J dropped 3; count of bases not matched to a gene: 5. The CDR3 is made up of 16 amino acids. The CDR3 DNA is TGTGCCAGCAGTTTTAGAGGGGGCGGTGGGGCCAACGTCCTGACTTTC. Translated: CASSFRGGGGANVLTF.

The V call is TRBV28, the J call TRBJ2-3; TRBD1 aligns across 7 bases. Germline lookup yields CDR1 MDHEN and CDR2 SYDVKM. The CDR3 has 15 residues. Germline trimming cut 5 bases from V and 3 bases from J; bases unmatched to any gene: 8. The CDR3 loop is CASSTPGQNTDTQYF. The CDR3 region has the DNA TGTGCCAGCAGTACTCCGGGACAGAATACAGATACGCAGTATTTT.

The V gene is TRBV30, the J gene TRBJ1-1; 7 nucleotides align to TRBD1. With 4 bases clipped from V and 3 bases from J, the junction kept 2 bases outside the gene matches. The CDR3 loop spans 12 amino acids. Germline CDR1 reads GTSNPN; CDR2 reads SVGIG (reference sequence). The CDR3 here is CAWKDRDTEAFF. The CDR3 nucleotides are TGTGCCTGGAAAGACAGGGACACTGAAGCTTTCTTT. The variable domain in full, with the rest retrieved from reference TRBV30 and TRBJ1-1, is SQTIHQWPATLVQPVGSPLSLECTVEGTSNPNLYWYRQAAGRGLQLLFYSVGIGQISSEVPQNLSASRPQDRQFILSSKKLLLSDSGFYLCAWKDRDTEAFFGQGTRLTVV.

The V call is TRBV7-2, the J call TRBJ2-3; TRBD2 matches 9 bases. The CDR3 loop spans 15 amino acids. Germline V CDR1 and CDR2: SGHTA, FQGNSA. After removal of 5 bases from V and 6 bases from J, the junction contained 9 bases not matched to a gene. CDR3 amino acids: CASSLSGGRGDTQYF. The CDR3 DNA reads as TGTGCCAGCAGCCTATCGGGCGGGAGGGGTGATACGCAGTATTTT.

The chain is built from TRBV7-2 and TRBJ2-3; the D gene is possibly TRBD2 (6 bases). V dropped 5 bases and J dropped 4 bases, with 10 bases sitting between them. Per the germline V gene, CDR1 is SGHTA and CDR2 is FQGNSA. This CDR3 contains 13 residues. The CDR3 is CASSREIADTQYF. The DNA for the CDR3 is TGTGCCAGCAGCCGGGAGATCGCAGATACGCAGTATTTT.

The chain has TRBV28 and TRBJ2-6; D might be TRBD2 (6 bases). CDR1 and CDR2 (germline): MDHEN, SYDVKM. Trimming removed 5 bases from V and 4 bases from J, with 15 bases in between. CDR3 length: 16 amino acids. CDR3 sequence: CASSPEGLAGANVLTF. CDR3 bases: TGTGCCAGCAGTCCCGAAGGGCTAGCGGGGGCCAACGTCCTGACTTTC.

This clonotype was observed a handful of times. The chain combines TRBV30 with TRBJ1-6; 7 bases line up with TRBD1. Germline trimming cut 2 bases from V and 5 bases from J; bases unmatched to any gene: 3. The V gene's germline CDR1 is GTSNPN and CDR2 SVGIG (reference sequence). CDR3 length: 14 amino acids. The CDR3 nucleotides are TGTGCCTGGAGTCCGACAGGGCATAATTCACCCCTCCACTTT. It encodes CAWSPTGHNSPLHF.

The CDR3 DNA reads TGTGCCAGCTCACCGCTCATAGCGAACCAAGAGACCCAGTACTTC. Protein: CASSPLIANQETQYF. The rearrangement links TRBV18 to TRBJ2-5; D might be TRBD2 (5 bases). The CDR3 covers 15 residues. V was shortened by 3 bases and J by 0 bases, with 11 bases between the two germline ends. In germline, CDR1 is KGHSH, CDR2 LQKENI. The variable domain in full, with the rest retrieved from reference TRBV18 and TRBJ2-5, is NAGVMQNPRHLVRRRGQEARLRCSPMKGHSHVYWYRQLPEEGLKFMVYLQKENIIDESGMPKERFSAEFPKEGPSILRIQQVVRGDSAAYFCASSPLIANQETQYFGPGTRLLVL.

Remarks on this clonotype: A read error may be the cause here, since a much bigger clone is one base away. The CDR3 does not end in the conserved phenylalanine or tryptophan, so this is likely a read error. The chain uses TRBV7-2 and TRBJ1-5; the D is unclear. Germline V gives CDR1 SGHTA, CDR2 FQGNSA. CDR3 length: 13 residues. V was pared by 5 bases and J by 5 bases, with 10 bases between. The CDR3 bases are TGTGCCAGCAGCCCGAGGAGGGATCAGCCCCAGCATTTA. Residues: CASSPRRDQPQHL.

V and J are TRBV6-1 and TRBJ1-1, with no clear D. With 7 bases removed from V and 8 bases from J, the gap between germline ends came to 11 bases. The length of the CDR3 is 11 residues. Germline V lookup: CDR1 MNHNS, CDR2 SASEGT. The DNA of the CDR3 is TGTGCCAGCAACCCGGACTCAGAAGCTTTCTTT. Protein: CASNPDSEAFF.

The gene calls are TRBV28 and TRBJ1-4; the D is unclear. With 3 bases removed from V and 4 bases from J, the gap between germline ends came to 6 bases. Germline CDR1 MDHEN, CDR2 SYDVKM. The CDR3 runs to 13 residues. CDR3 sequence: CASSFWDNEKLFF. In nucleotides, the CDR3 is TGTGCCAGCAGTTTTTGGGATAATGAAAAACTGTTTTTT.

CDR3 in DNA: TGTGCCAGCAGTGAAGTGGTCCGGACAGCTCTTCTTGTGAACACTGAAGCTTTCTTT. Protein sequence: CASSEVVRTALLVNTEAFF. This chain connects TRBV6-1 to TRBJ1-1, with D perhaps TRBD1 (6 bases). V was trimmed by 1 base and J by 0 bases, leaving 21 bases between them. The CDR3 consists of 19 residues. Germline values: CDR1 MNHNS, CDR2 SASEGT.

There are many counts of this clonotype. J is TRBJ2-3 and V is TRBV7-2, with D maybe TRBD1 (5 bases). The CDR3 length is 13 residues. Germline-derived CDR1 and CDR2 are SGHTA and FQGNSA. V lost 3 bases, J lost 4 bases, and 8 bases lay in between. The CDR3 loop reads CASSLIGADTQYF. CDR3 in DNA: TGTGCCAGCAGCTTGATAGGGGCAGATACGCAGTATTTT.

The J gene is TRBJ2-3, the V gene TRBV20-1; 7 bases fit TRBD2. The trim removed 4 bases at V and 4 bases at J, leaving 5 bases unmatched. The CDR3 loop spans 13 amino acids. In germline, CDR1 is DFQATT, CDR2 SNEGSKA (reference sequence). The CDR3 sequence is CSAIAGAADTQYF. The CDR3 DNA is TGCAGTGCTATTGCGGGAGCCGCAGATACGCAGTATTTT.

Comment on this clonotype: This may come from a read error, since a much larger clone is one base off. The J gene is TRBJ1-5, the V gene TRBV7-9; D might be TRBD1 (5 bases). Trimming removed 4 bases from V and 0 bases from J, with 10 bases in between. Germline CDR1 and CDR2: SEHNR and FQNEAQ (reference sequence). The CDR3 is 15 residues long. CDR3 sequence reads: CASSSGGYSNQPQHF. In DNA form, the CDR3 reads TGTGCCAGCAGCTCCGGGGGGTATAGCAATCAGCCCCAGCATTTT.

The chain carries TRBV20-1 and TRBJ2-3, with a weak D call TRBD2 (5 bases). V shed 1 base and J shed 3 bases, with 5 bases lying between them. Germline V gene lookup returns CDR1 DFQATT and CDR2 SNEGSKA (reference sequence). CDR3 length: 12 residues. CDR3 amino acids: CSARAGTDTQYF. The CDR3 DNA is TGCAGTGCTAGAGCGGGAACAGATACGCAGTATTTT.

The CDR3 nucleotides read TGCGCCAGCAGTTTGAATTCGGGACAGGGCGAGTACGAGCAGTACTTC. Encoded protein: CASSLNSGQGEYEQYF. The rearrangement joins TRBV5-1 to TRBJ2-7; TRBD1 agrees at 9 bases. CDR3 length: 16 residues. V trimming: 5 bases; J trimming: 4 bases; junction bases outside the gene matches: 13. In germline, CDR1 is SGHRS, CDR2 YFSETQ.

Many counts were recorded for this clonotype. This chain connects TRBV7-2 to TRBJ2-1, with D tentatively TRBD2 (6 bases). V was shortened by 1 base and J by 9 bases, with 10 bases between the two germline ends. The CDR3 runs to 13 residues. Germline V gene lookup returns CDR1 SGHTA and CDR2 FQGNSA. In nucleotides, the CDR3 is TGTGCCAGCAGCTTAGTCGACGGGGGTGAGCAGTTCTTC. Protein sequence: CASSLVDGGEQFF.

This clonotype was recorded once. The V call is TRBV9, the J call TRBJ2-3, with D possibly TRBD2 on 5 matching bases. The germline V gene has CDR1 SGDLS and CDR2 YYNGEE. Trimming removed 4 bases at V and 0 bases at J, with 18 bases between. The length of the CDR3 is 17 residues. This chain's CDR3 is CASSPGLSSTSTDTQYF. The CDR3 DNA reads as TGTGCCAGCAGCCCTGGACTCTCATCTACTAGCACAGATACGCAGTATTTT.

This clonotype was recorded many times. The chain is built from TRBV7-2 and TRBJ2-7, with TRBD1 matching 7 bases. V lost 2 bases to trimming and J lost 5 bases; unmatched junction nucleotides: 6. CDR3 size: 14 residues. Germline CDR1 SGHTA, CDR2 FQGNSA. The CDR3 DNA is TGTGCCAGCAGCTTAAGACAGGGTGCCGACGAGCAGTACTTC. Translation: CASSLRQGADEQYF.

This clonotype was recorded at least ten times. This chain links TRBV12-3 or TRBV12-4 with TRBJ2-3; D unresolved. Trimming pared 7 bases from V and 2 bases from J, leaving 13 bases between. The CDR3 spans 14 residues. This CDR3 is CASTIGGSTDTQYF. The CDR3 DNA sequence: TGTGCCAGCACCATAGGCGGATCCACAGATACGCAGTATTTT.